The clone carrying this TCR beta chain has a count of ten or more. Antigen unknown. The sample belongs to a study of breast tumors, draining lymph nodes, adjacent tissues. TCRdb analysed the multiplex PCR reads with MiXCR anew, one entry per CDR3 protein. Of about 150,000 distinct CDR3 sequences in the sample, approximately 32% are singletons; the top ten hold less than 2.5%. Study-wide results and limits: Most tumor T cells seemingly derive from lymph node, then expand in tumor. Compared with lymph nodes, tumors were less diverse; compared with nontumor tissue, more. Compared with basal-like, luminal-like tumors shared significantly more repertoire with nontumor tissue.

V lost 4 bases and J lost 6, with 14 bases in between. The CDR3 length is 13 residues. CDR1 and CDR2 (germline): SGDLS, YYNGEE. Samples came from axillary lymph nodes draining the breast cancer. The rearrangement uses TRBV9 and TRBJ2-7; D unresolved. Sequencing was done on a sample of axillary lymph node tissue. The source of this sequence is a female donor with breast cancer. Some clones in this sample may be carry-over from other donors' samples. Here the CDR3 reads CASSPPWTAEQYF. In nucleotides, the CDR3 is TGTGCCAGCAGCCCCCCCTGGACGGCCGAGCAGTACTTC.